What follows are 6 T cell receptor beta chains derived from one specimen sequenced in a study of cytomegalovirus exposure and HLA in healthy donors. This PCR relied on a set of 60 Vbeta primers and 13 Jbeta primers. Clones were sequenced by immunoSEQ multiplex PCR, and TCRdb holds only the in-frame ones, with some missing. Its listing shows 150,000 or so clones. The sample taken for sequencing was PBMCs. All receptors come from a woman in her 50s in good health and CMV-seronegative.

The rearrangement links TRBV27 to TRBJ1-4; D remains ambiguous. Deletions cut 8 bases from V and 2 bases from J, with 9 bases between. CDR1 is MNHEY, CDR2 SMNVEV, per germline (reference sequence). CDR3 length: 13 residues. The chain's CDR3 is CASSHGTNEKLFF. The CDR3 DNA follows: TGTGCCAGCTCCCACGGGACTAATGAAAAACTGTTTTTT.

The CDR3 DNA follows: TGTGCCACCAGCAGAGATCGGGGTTGGGATGAAAAACTGTTTTTT. Its translation is CATSRDRGWDEKLFF. This sequence joins TRBV15 and TRBJ1-4, with no clear D. Trimming removed 0 bases from V and 6 bases from J, with 11 bases in between. Germline CDR1 LNHNV, CDR2 YYDKDF (reference sequence). The CDR3 totals 15 residues.

CDR3 loop: CASSIPGQGDRDTEAFF. For the CDR3, the DNA is TGTGCCAGCAGCATCCCGGGACAGGGGGATAGGGACACTGAAGCTTTCTTT. This rearrangement joins TRBV21-1 to TRBJ1-1; the listed D gene, TRBD1, was not tested against the DNA. TRBV21-1 is classified as a pseudogene. CDR3 length: 17 residues.

The V and J genes are TRBV30 and TRBJ1-1; D remains ambiguous. V was cut by 2 bases and J by 6 bases, with 7 bases left in between. Germline lookup yields CDR1 GTSNPN and CDR2 SVGIG (reference sequence). This CDR3 has 11 amino acids. CDR3 nucleotide sequence: TGTGCCTGGAGTAGCCGCCCTGAAGCTTTCTTT. Residues: CAWSSRPEAFF.

The rearrangement joins TRBV30 to TRBJ1-1; 8 nucleotides agree with TRBD1. Germline-derived CDR1 and CDR2 are GTSNPN and SVGIG (reference sequence). The CDR3 is made up of 13 amino acids. J lost 0 bases, V lost 8 bases, and 5 bases had no gene match. The CDR3 bases are TGTGCCCTGGGGACAGGCTTGAACACTGAAGCTTTCTTT. Amino acids: CALGTGLNTEAFF.

The genes are TRBV5-1 and TRBJ1-1; 8 bases align to TRBD1. The germline gives CDR1 SGHRS, CDR2 YFSETQ. The CDR3 sequence is 15 residues long. V shed 2 bases and J 4 bases; nucleotides not matched to a gene: 7. The CDR3 DNA is TGCGCCAGCAGCTTAGAACAGGGGGGGAGCACTGAAGCTTTCTTT. Translated: CASSLEQGGSTEAFF.